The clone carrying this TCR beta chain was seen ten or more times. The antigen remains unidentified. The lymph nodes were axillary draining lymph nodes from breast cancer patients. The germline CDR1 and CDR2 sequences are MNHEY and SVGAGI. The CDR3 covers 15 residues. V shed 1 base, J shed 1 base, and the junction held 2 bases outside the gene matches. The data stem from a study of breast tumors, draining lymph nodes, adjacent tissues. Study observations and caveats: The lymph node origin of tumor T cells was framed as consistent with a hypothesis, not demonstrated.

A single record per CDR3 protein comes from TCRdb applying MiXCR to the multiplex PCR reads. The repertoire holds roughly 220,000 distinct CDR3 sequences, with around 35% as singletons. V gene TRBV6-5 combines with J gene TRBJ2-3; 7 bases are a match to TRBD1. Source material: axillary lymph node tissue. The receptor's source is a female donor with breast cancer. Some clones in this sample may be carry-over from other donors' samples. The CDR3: CASSYWDSGTDTQYF. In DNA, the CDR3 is TGTGCCAGCAGTTACTGGGACAGCGGCACAGATACGCAGTATTTT.